This TCR beta chain was sequenced during a study of CD8 T cells in ankylosing spondylitis. Study-wide findings and caveats: A motif in TCR beta, a set of under 10 highly homologous variants, appeared characteristic of ankylosing spondylitis blood. Disease-linked clones reportedly showed significant enrichment in matched ankylosing spondylitis synovial fluid. Several of the motif variants were reported before in synovial fluid and blood from reactive arthritis.

In this sample, this clonotype turned up many times. No antigen is known for it. Quantitative 5'-RACE with molecular barcodes generated TCR beta libraries. TCRdb used MiXCR to reprocess the 5' RACE reads, holding one entry per CDR3 protein. The sample holds under 400,000 distinct CDR3 sequences; 11% are singletons and the top ten take roughly 9%. The sequenced material came from blood, either unsorted or a sorted T cell fraction (not recorded which). The source of this sequence is a female donor with ankylosing spondylitis or in good health (not recorded which).

CDR3 sequence (DNA): TGCGCCAGCAGCCAAGAAGGAGGGGTCATGAACACTGAAGCTTTCTTT. It encodes CASSQEGGVMNTEAFF. This chain joins TRBV4-3 and TRBJ1-1, with TRBD1 as a possible D gene (5 bases). Trimming cost V 0 bases and J 0 bases, with 11 bases left between them. Germline V gene sequence: CDR1 LGHNA, CDR2 YSLEER. This CDR3 comprises 16 residues.